This record covers a single T cell receptor beta chain. What it binds is not known. This specimen comes from a study of T cell responses to AZD1222 COVID-19 vaccine. Study-level background: Second-dose groups at about 4 or about 12 weeks were pooled.

Overall study results and limits: With two AZD1222 doses given, Spike-specific TCR breadth and depth both rose. Donors were largely white British and mainly female; clonal diversity was possibly underestimated. Baseline seropositivity characterized only a handful of AZD1222 recipients.

CDR3 length: 16 residues. Germline lookup yields CDR1 MNHEY and CDR2 SMNVEV (reference sequence). Losses at the gene ends were 6 bases for V and 8 bases for J; bases not matched to a gene: 13. Sequencing used immunoSEQ multiplex PCR; TCRdb keeps in-frame clones, though not all of them. This table holds about 120,000 clones, roughly nine tenths found once. The V call is TRBV27, the J call TRBJ1-6; TRBD1 matches 7 bases. The receptor was derived from an adult in good health. This specimen consisted of peripheral blood, obtained on day 0 of AZD1222 vaccination. CDR3 in DNA: TGTGCCAGCAGCCCCCTCCCCAGGGGGTTGGATTCACCCCTCCACTTT. Residues: CASSPLPRGLDSPLHF.